This T cell receptor beta chain was sequenced during a study of spatial heterogeneity in lung cancer (dated by TCRdb to between 2018 and 2021). General notes on the study: More beta-chain than alpha-chain transcripts were consistently detected, likely reflecting higher beta-chain transcript abundance. A strong correlation was found between TCR transcript counts in tumor regions and a T cell transcriptional module score from matched bulk RNA-seq. In the raw uncorrected reads, each unique combination of TCR and UMI appeared on average more than ten times. TCR alpha and beta repertoires were quantitatively compared across multiple tumor regions, matched nontumor lung and blood in non-small cell lung cancer. TCR repertoire features were related to nonsynonymous mutation counts determined by whole-exome sequencing of tumor tissue. Both alpha and beta chains were TCR-sequenced in fewer than 250 tumor regions, approximately 64 matched nontumor lung samples and around 54 PBMC samples obtained at surgery.

Library creation used 5' RACE. Sequenced using a NextSeq 500. To allow correction of PCR and sequencing errors, the TCR library protocol tagged every TCR cDNA molecule with a unique molecular identifier. As for the authors' bioinformatics: TCR identification, UMI-based error correction and CDR3 extraction were performed with Decombinator tools. Expanded TCRs were defined as those above a frequency of 2 per 1,000, corresponding to the top 1% of the tumor frequency distribution. Expanded tumor TCRs statistically deemed absent (corrected P<0.05) from at least one tumor region were classed as regional, and all other expanded tumor TCRs were classed as ubiquitous. Each repertoire was subsampled 100 times to 5,000 TCRs, after which Renyi diversity was computed with the R vegan package. CDR3 similarity networks were constructed using string-kernel similarity of amino acid triplets, with links drawn between CDR3s whose pairwise similarity was above 0.82. TCRdb ran its own pipeline on the public reads, namely fastp trimming at Q25 and MiXCR clone calling, and kept in-frame beta chains. For every CDR3 protein sequence, its rows merge into one entry that carries the most common genes and DNA. The V and J calls come from TCRdb's annotation, not from the publication. The sample data list a few thousand distinct CDR3 sequences, and around 3.5% of these were observed just once. 15% to 20% of the sample comes from the top ten.

Reading the germline V gene (reference sequence) gives CDR1 DFQATT and CDR2 SNEGSKA. Counted from cysteine to phenylalanine, this CDR3 has 15 amino acids. The retained sequence is limited to the CDR3, 45 bases, with the frame set at the first base. The germline ends are 14 bases apart after V is trimmed by 5 bases and J by 0 bases. General conclusions and limits of the study: Additional single-cell paired TCR alpha and beta sequencing was considered necessary to confirm, at a functional level, the hypothesis that regional TCRs recognize regional mutations. The number of expanded intratumoral alpha and beta TCRs correlated with the tumor nonsynonymous mutation count. TCR-seq was estimated to cover only approximately 6.4% of tumor T cells for alpha chains and 13% for beta chains. Counts of ubiquitous and regional expanded TCRs correlated with counts of ubiquitous and regional nonsynonymous mutations, respectively.

The time point tag for this specimen amounts to: sample taken at primary tumor resection. The donors were about 65 patients from the lung TRACERx cohort who had early-stage, untreated non-small cell lung cancer. TCR sequencing used whole RNA extracted from tumor and nontumor lung tissue, or from cryopreserved PBMC samples, without cell sorting. Patients were selected for TCR sequencing only if sufficient RNA was available from at least two tumor regions. Before being selected, tumor and adjacent nontumor lung specimens were reviewed by a lung pathologist. By how much of the sample it makes up, this clonotype is medium-sized (0.01 to 0.1%). Its antigen is unknown. One base away there is no much larger clone; base qualities are not given.

Rearrangement joined TRBV20-1 to TRBJ1-3, with a tentative D gene TRBD1 over 6 matching bases. The receptor was derived from a male donor with early-stage non-small cell lung cancer. The source material was lung tumor tissue, sampled at surgery. The CDR3 protein: CSARSDSSSGNTIYF. The DNA reads as follows: TGCAGTGCTCGATCGGACAGCAGCTCTGGAAACACCATATATTTT.